This T cell receptor (beta chain) was profiled in a study of lymphopenia after photon versus proton radiotherapy. General study points: A bigger post-nadir fall in TCR diversity correlated inversely with survival time in deceased patients. Proton therapy kept repertoires fairly stable, unlike photons, which gained effector/memory cells. After lymphocyte nadir, photon-treated repertoires showed oligoclonal expansion, especially CD8+ Temra.

In the case of this clone: Its specificity is not known.

The table came from immunoSEQ multiplex PCR; TCRdb's copy has only in-frame clones and leaves some out. The sample contains about 20,000 clones, about 93% of which appear only once. The sample consisted of peripheral blood, taken from a patient treated with proton-based radiotherapy. The source of this sequence is a woman in her 70s with pancreatic cancer. Some clones in this sample may be carry-over from other donors' samples.

CDR3 bases: TGTGCCAGCAGCTCCAGGGGTGAAGCTTTCTTT. Translated, it gives CASSSRGEAFF. The rearrangement uses TRBV5-6 and TRBJ1-1, with a possible D match to TRBD1 (6 bases). Germline CDR1 SGHDT, CDR2 YYEEEE. Trimming pared 3 bases from V and 7 bases from J, leaving 7 bases between. The CDR3 has 11 amino acids.